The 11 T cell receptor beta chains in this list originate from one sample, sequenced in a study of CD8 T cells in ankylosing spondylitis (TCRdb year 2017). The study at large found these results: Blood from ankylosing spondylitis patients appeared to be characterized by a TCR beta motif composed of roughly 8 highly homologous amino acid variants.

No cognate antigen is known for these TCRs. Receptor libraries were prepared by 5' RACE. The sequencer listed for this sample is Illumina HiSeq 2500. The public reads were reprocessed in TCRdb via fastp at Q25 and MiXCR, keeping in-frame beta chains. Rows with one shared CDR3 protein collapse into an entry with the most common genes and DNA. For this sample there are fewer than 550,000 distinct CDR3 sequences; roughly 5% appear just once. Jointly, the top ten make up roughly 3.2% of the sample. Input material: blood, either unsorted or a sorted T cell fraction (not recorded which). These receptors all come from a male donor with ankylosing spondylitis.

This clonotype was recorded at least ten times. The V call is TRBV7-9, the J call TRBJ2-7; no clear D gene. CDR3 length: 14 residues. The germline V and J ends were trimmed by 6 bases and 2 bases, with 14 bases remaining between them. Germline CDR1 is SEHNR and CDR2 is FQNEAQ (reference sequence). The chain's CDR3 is CASRKRTSPYEQYF. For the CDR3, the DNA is TGTGCCAGCAGGAAACGAACCAGCCCCTACGAGCAGTACTTC.

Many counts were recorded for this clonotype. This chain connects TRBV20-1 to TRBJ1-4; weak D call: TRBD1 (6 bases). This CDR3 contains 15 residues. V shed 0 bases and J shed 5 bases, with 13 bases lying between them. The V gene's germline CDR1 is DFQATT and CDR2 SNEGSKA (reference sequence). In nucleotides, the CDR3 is TGCAGTGCTAGAGACCCCAGGGGCGTGAATGAAAAACTGTTTTTT. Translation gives CSARDPRGVNEKLFF.

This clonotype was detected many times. CDR3 sequence reads: CASSLMSGVNTEAFF. As DNA, the CDR3 is TGCGCCAGCAGCTTGATGTCGGGGGTGAACACTGAAGCTTTCTTT. This rearrangement joins TRBV5-1 to TRBJ1-1; a possible D gene is TRBD1 (5 bases). CDR3 length: 15 amino acids. V dropped 1 base and J dropped 0 bases, with 10 bases sitting between them. Germline CDR1 is SGHRS and CDR2 is YFSETQ.

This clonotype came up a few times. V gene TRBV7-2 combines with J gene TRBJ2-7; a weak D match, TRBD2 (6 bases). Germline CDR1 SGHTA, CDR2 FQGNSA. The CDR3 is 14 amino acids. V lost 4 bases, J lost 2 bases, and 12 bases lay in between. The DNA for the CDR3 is TGTGCCAGCAGCTCCTCCTGGGGGGCCTACGAGCAGTACTTC. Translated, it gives CASSSSWGAYEQYF.

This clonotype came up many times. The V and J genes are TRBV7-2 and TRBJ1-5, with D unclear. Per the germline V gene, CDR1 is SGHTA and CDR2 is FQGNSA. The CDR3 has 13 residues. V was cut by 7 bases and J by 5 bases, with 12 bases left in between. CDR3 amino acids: CASTQTQDQPQHF. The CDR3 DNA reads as TGTGCCAGCACCCAGACCCAGGATCAGCCCCAGCATTTT.

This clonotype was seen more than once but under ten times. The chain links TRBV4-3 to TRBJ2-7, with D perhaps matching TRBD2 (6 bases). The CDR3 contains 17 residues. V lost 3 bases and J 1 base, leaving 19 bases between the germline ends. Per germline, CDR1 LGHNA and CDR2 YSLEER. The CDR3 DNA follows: TGCGCCAGCAGCCAGGACACCACGGGAGAGGGATCCTACGAGCAGTACTTC. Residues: CASSQDTTGEGSYEQYF.

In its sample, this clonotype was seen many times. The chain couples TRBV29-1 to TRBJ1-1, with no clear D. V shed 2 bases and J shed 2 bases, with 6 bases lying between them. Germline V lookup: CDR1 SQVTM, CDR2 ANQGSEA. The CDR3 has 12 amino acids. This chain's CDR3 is CSVEWGNTEAFF. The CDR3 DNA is TGCAGCGTTGAATGGGGAAACACTGAAGCTTTCTTT.

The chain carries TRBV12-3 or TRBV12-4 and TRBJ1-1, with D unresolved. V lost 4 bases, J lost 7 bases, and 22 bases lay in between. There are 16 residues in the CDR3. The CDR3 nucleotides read TGTGCCAGCAGTTCACACAACCAAGAACCCAGCCTTGAAGCTTTCTTT. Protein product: CASSSHNQEPSLEAFF.

CDR3 loop: CASSREGGQGSYGYTF. CDR3 in DNA: TGTGCCAGCAGCCGAGAGGGGGGACAGGGGAGCTATGGCTACACCTTC. J is TRBJ1-2 and V is TRBV4-2, with 10 positions matching TRBD1. This CDR3 region has 16 residues. The V gene's germline CDR1 is LGHNA and CDR2 YNFKEQ. Losses at the gene ends were 4 bases for V and 4 bases for J; bases not matched to a gene: 9.

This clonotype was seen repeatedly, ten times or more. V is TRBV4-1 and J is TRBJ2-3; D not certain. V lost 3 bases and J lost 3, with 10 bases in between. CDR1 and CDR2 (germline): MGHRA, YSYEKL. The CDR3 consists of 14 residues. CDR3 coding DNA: TGCGCCAGCAGCCAGTACGTGGTTACAGATACGCAGTATTTT. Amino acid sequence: CASSQYVVTDTQYF.

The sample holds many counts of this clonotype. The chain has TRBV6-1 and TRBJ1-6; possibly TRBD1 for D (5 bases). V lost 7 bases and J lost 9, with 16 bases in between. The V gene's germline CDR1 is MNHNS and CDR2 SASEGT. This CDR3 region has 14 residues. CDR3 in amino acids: CASTRGNKLSPLHF. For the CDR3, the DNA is TGTGCCAGCACCCGGGGGAACAAGCTTTCACCCCTCCACTTT.